Listed below are T cell receptor beta chains from one sample, sequenced in a study of blood T cell repertoires in COVID-19. TCRdb's copy holds only in-frame clones and misses some; the assay was immunoSEQ multiplex PCR. The repertoire holds more than 55,000 clones, with approximately 80% as singletons. Sequencing was carried out using peripheral blood. The receptors stem from a woman between 45 and 65 years old with active or convalescent COVID-19. Each CDR3 is given with its conserved first and last residue. The order of the fields is clone size, V gene, CDR3 protein. A clone size is listed for some rows: how often the clone was seen (once, few, many), or a class if it is expanded.

-,TRBV6-5,CASKKGASGNTIYF
-,TRBV4-3,CASSHGDSSSGANVLTF
-,TRBV5-4,CASSSYTRGRIGGYTF
-,TRBV29-1,CSVQTGNTEAFF
-,TRBV2,CASSEVPPDGYTF
once,TRBV4-3,CASSGTSGGTDTQYF
-,TRBV6-5,CASRDRGYTIYF
-,TRBV7-9,CASSLGTDPSGYTF
-,TRBV6-5,CASSYPAGQGKETQYF
-,TRBV2,CASRSTGSTDTQYF
-,TRBV18,CASSPKLMNTEAFF
-,TRBV30,CAWSALSSYEQYF
-,TRBV27,CASSFRDFYGYTF
-,TRBV18,CASSPLKGQEETQYF
-,TRBV10-3,CAISESMGPDGYTF
-,TRBV11-2,CASSLGPGTLPTNEKLFF
-,TRBV10-2,CASSEGDRPGQPQHF
once,TRBV18,CASSTGPGSNEQFF
-,TRBV24-1,CATAGTSGRETQYF
-,TRBV6-2/TRBV6-3,CASSAGTPRREKLFF
-,TRBV9,CASSVAGARTEAFF
-,TRBV9,CASSVVSGGDTQYF